This T cell receptor (beta chain) was sequenced for a study of early T cells in non-severe SARS-CoV-2 infection (dated by TCRdb to about 2021). Turning to the overall study: Bulk RNA from unsorted whole blood was used for TCR sequencing, so alpha and beta chains could not be paired. Overall study outcomes, separate from this receptor: VDJdb matching was skewed toward anti-spike CD8 responses and likely underestimated virus-specific expansions by missing private and CD4 specificities.

CDR1 ENHRY and CDR2 SYGVKD were looked up in the germline V gene. Trimming takes 3 bases from V and 4 bases from J, and the germline ends sit 12 bases apart. The CDR3 contains 15 residues, cysteine and phenylalanine counted. The kept DNA is CDR3 alone, 45 bases in frame from the first base. Points on this clonotype: The specificity of this receptor is unknown. Base qualities are missing; no much larger clone stands one base away.

The library was produced with 5' RACE. The sample was run on a NextSeq 500. In the TCR library protocol, unique molecular identifiers were attached to individual cDNA molecules to correct for PCR bias and sequencing error. Sequencing covered both TCR alpha and beta chains, and within each sample the abundances of alpha and beta sequences were tightly co-correlated. In the source study's methods: V gene, J gene and CDR3 annotation of TCR sequences was performed with Decombinator V4. Expanded TCRs were defined as changing significantly between any two time points under a Poisson model with p below 0.0001. TCR abundances were normalised to the total number of TCRs sequenced in each sample and reported as counts per million. MAIT TCRs were defined by TRAV1-2 paired with TRAJ12, TRAJ20 or TRAJ33, and iNKT TCRs by TRAV10 paired with TRAJ18. VDJdb, accessed 1 November 2021, was searched for CMV, EBV and SARS-CoV-2 annotated TCRs, with TCRs annotated for multiple antigens excluded. TCRdb applied fastp at Q25 and MiXCR to the public reads, then kept only in-frame beta chains. Records with the same CDR3 protein are collapsed into one entry carrying the most frequent genes and DNA. The V and J calls, along with clone size, are taken from TCRdb and not from the paper's own processing. The sample has roughly 58,000 distinct CDR3 sequences on record, approximately 10% of them singletons. Roughly 10% of the sample comes from the top ten.

This was a case-control study nested in a cohort of healthcare workers in London, UK, who had nasopharyngeal swab PCR tests and blood samples taken every week. Between 23 and 31 March 2020, the week of the UK lockdown, healthcare workers were enrolled and then followed up weekly for as long as 16 weeks. The sample taken for sequencing was whole blood. Recombination connected TRBV10-3 to TRBJ2-2, and the D gene may be TRBD2, 6 bases matching. This TCR was recovered from an adult who was a healthcare worker with PCR-confirmed SARS-CoV-2 infection or an uninfected control (not recorded which). CDR3 region: CAISDPRGGTGELFF. The DNA reads TGTGCCATCAGTGACCCGCGGGGAGGCACCGGGGAGCTGTTTTTT.